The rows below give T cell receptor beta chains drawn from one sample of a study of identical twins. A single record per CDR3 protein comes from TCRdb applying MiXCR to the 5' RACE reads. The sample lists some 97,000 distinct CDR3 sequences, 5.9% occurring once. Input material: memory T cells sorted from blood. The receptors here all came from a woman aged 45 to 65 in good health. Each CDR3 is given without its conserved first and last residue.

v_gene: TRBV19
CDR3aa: ASSFAGGQSLETQY

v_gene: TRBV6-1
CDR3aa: ASSEALRLEQF

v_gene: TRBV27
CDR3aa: ANAGDGYT

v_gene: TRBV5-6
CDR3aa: ASSASGSTI

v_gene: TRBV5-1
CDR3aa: ASRRDSNQPQH

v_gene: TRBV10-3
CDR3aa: AISSLTGNTGELF

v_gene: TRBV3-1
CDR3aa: ASSQSEGGEQF

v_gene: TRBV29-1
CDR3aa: SVAGFYEQY

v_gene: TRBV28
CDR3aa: ASSLAGSWIEQF

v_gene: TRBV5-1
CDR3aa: ASSLVLKSRELF

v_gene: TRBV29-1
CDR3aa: SVDSGTADEQF

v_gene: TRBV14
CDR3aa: ASSRLSSGKQF

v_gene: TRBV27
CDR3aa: ASNGQNGGTQY

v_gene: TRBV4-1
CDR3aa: ASSPAPELFFQMVPGGYT

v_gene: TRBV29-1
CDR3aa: SVERGGLGETQY

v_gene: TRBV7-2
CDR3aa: ASSLDGGSYGYT

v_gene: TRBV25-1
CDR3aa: ASSEFGGQGPGGSKQY

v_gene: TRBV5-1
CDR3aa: ASSLNPWTSGFSYEQY

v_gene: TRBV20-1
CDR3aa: SARGGQEHYGYT